Given below is one T cell receptor (beta chain) in context. The V gene's germline CDR1 is SGDLS and CDR2 YYNGEE. The CDR3 has 14 residues. The trim removed 0 bases at V and 4 bases at J, leaving 4 bases unmatched. The data were obtained in a study of blood T cell repertoires in COVID-19. Data came from immunoSEQ multiplex PCR; TCRdb stores just in-frame clones and leaves some out. The table includes more than 85,000 clones, 91% detected once. The sequencing sample was made of peripheral blood. The sequence was obtained from a young man with acute or convalescent COVID-19. The gene calls are TRBV9 and TRBJ2-7; 7 bases line up with TRBD1. CDR3 region: CASSVGPGGYEQYF. CDR3 DNA: TGTGCCAGCAGCGTAGGCCCAGGGGGATACGAGCAGTACTTC.